Below are 13 T cell receptor beta chains sequenced from a single sample in a study of cytomegalovirus exposure and HLA in healthy donors. Primers: 60 Vbeta forward and 13 Jbeta reverse. Method: immunoSEQ multiplex PCR; TCRdb's copy keeps in-frame clones and lacks some. The table shows around 140,000 clones, with about two thirds occurring only once. Input material: PBMCs. All receptors derive from a woman aged 55-69 years in good health and CMV-seropositive.

V usage is TRBV27 and J usage is TRBJ2-7, with a possible D match to TRBD2 (5 bases). Trimming cost V 7 bases and J 7 bases, with 11 bases left between them. Germline V gene data show CDR1 as MNHEY and CDR2 as SMNVEV (reference sequence). The CDR3 is 11 residues long. The CDR3 spells CASKKSGEQYF. CDR3 coding DNA: TGTGCCAGCAAAAAATCGGGAGAGCAGTACTTC.

The CDR3 protein is CASSPQPGLAVNEQFF. The DNA for the CDR3 is TGTGCCAGCAGCCCTCAACCGGGACTAGCGGTAAATGAGCAGTTCTTC. The V call is TRBV9, the J call TRBJ2-1; TRBD2 matches 11 bases. The length of the CDR3 is 16 residues. Losses at the gene ends were 4 bases for V and 7 bases for J; bases not matched to a gene: 10. Per germline, CDR1 SGDLS and CDR2 YYNGEE.

This chain links TRBV5-1 with TRBJ1-1; D might be TRBD1 (6 bases). The CDR3 covers 15 residues. V dropped 0 bases and J dropped 2 bases, with 11 bases sitting between them. Germline V gene lookup returns CDR1 SGHRS and CDR2 YFSETQ. The CDR3 loop reads CASSLVSGANTEAFF. The CDR3 DNA reads TGCGCCAGCAGCTTGGTCTCAGGGGCCAACACTGAAGCTTTCTTT.

The V gene is TRBV7-3, the J gene TRBJ2-2, with TRBD2 matching over 8 bases. V was clipped by 1 base and J by 0 bases; unmatched bases: 1. CDR1 is SGHTA and CDR2 is FQGTGA in the germline V gene. This CDR3 is 16 amino acids long. The CDR3 spells CASSLNGRANTGELFF. DNA for the CDR3: TGTGCCAGCAGCTTAAACGGGAGGGCGAACACCGGGGAGCTGTTTTTT.

The rearrangement links TRBV28 to TRBJ1-2; D unresolved. The ends were cut back, 6 bases at V and 4 bases at J, with 15 bases in the middle. The germline V gene has CDR1 MDHEN and CDR2 SYDVKM. The length of the CDR3 is 14 residues. The CDR3 region is CASRPPQSGYGYTF. The DNA for the CDR3 is TGTGCCAGCAGACCGCCACAGTCTGGCTATGGCTACACCTTC.

This chain joins TRBV5-1 and TRBJ2-3, with 12 bases lining up with TRBD2. The CDR3 spans 16 residues. CDR1 and CDR2 from the germline V gene are SGHRS and YFSETQ. V was clipped by 4 bases and J by 5 bases; unmatched bases: 8. The CDR3 DNA follows: TGCGCCAGCAGCCTGAAAGCGACTAGCGGGAGAGATACGCAGTATTTT. Translated, it gives CASSLKATSGRDTQYF. Filled out from reference TRBV5-1 and TRBJ2-3, the complete variable domain reads KAGVTQTPRYLIKTRGQQVTLSCSPISGHRSVSWYQQTPGQGLQFLFEYFSETQRNKGNFPGRFSGRQFSNSRSEMNVSTLELGDSALYLCASSLKATSGRDTQYFGPGTRLTVL.

This chain connects TRBV27 to TRBJ1-1, with 8 bases identical to TRBD1. CDR1 MNHEY and CDR2 SMNVEV come from the germline V gene (reference sequence). This CDR3 is built from 16 residues. With V trimmed by 3 bases and J by 5 bases, 11 bases remained unmatched. The chain's CDR3 is CASSFGKDRVKTEAFF. In nucleotides, the CDR3 is TGTGCCAGCAGTTTTGGGAAGGACAGGGTAAAAACTGAAGCTTTCTTT.

V is TRBV10-3 and J is TRBJ1-4; 8 bases align to TRBD1. Germline lookup yields CDR1 ENHRY and CDR2 SYGVKD. The trim removed 10 bases at V and 4 bases at J, leaving 5 bases unmatched. This CDR3 is 13 amino acids long. The CDR3 DNA sequence: TGTGCCACAGGGGGCGCGGGTAATGAAAAACTGTTTTTT. It yields the protein CATGGAGNEKLFF.

The chain combines TRBV12-2 with TRBJ2-7; TRBD2 is the table's D call and was not checked against the DNA. TRBV12-2 is flagged as a pseudogene. This CDR3 region has 12 residues. The DNA of the CDR3 is TGTGCAAGTCGCTTGAAAGGGAGGGTTGAGTACTTC. Amino acid sequence: CASRLKGRVEYF.

The chain couples TRBV25-1 to TRBJ2-3; possible D gene TRBD2, 6 bases. There are 15 residues in the CDR3. Germline assignment: CDR1 MGHDK and CDR2 SYGVNS. Trimming took off 4 bases at V and 5 bases at J, with 16 bases between the two ends. The CDR3: CASSVTGSQGDTQYF. CDR3 sequence (DNA): TGTGCCAGCAGTGTCACCGGGAGTCAAGGAGATACGCAGTATTTT.

This clone appeared once. The chain carries TRBV7-2 and TRBJ1-1, with 7 bases aligning to TRBD1. V lost 3 bases, J lost 7 bases, and 5 bases stayed unmatched. Germline-derived CDR1 and CDR2 are SGHTA and FQGNSA. The CDR3 length is 13 residues. The CDR3 DNA reads TGTGCCAGCAGCTTCAGGGGGAGAGATGAAGCTTTCTTT. Residues: CASSFRGRDEAFF.

This clone was seen once. This sequence joins TRBV15 and TRBJ2-5; possible D gene TRBD2, 5 bases. V lost 2 bases and J lost 2, with 12 bases in between. Germline V gene data show CDR1 as LNHNV and CDR2 as YYDKDF (reference sequence). The CDR3 sequence is 15 residues long. This chain's CDR3 is CATSRNPGSQETQYF. The CDR3 coding sequence is TGTGCCACCAGCAGAAATCCGGGAAGTCAAGAGACCCAGTACTTC.

This chain joins TRBV18 and TRBJ2-7; perhaps TRBD1 as D (5 bases). The CDR3 has 15 amino acids. CDR1 KGHSH and CDR2 LQKENI come from the germline V gene. Trimming stripped 3 bases from V and 1 base from J, with 13 bases between. CDR3 in DNA: TGTGCCAGCTCACCGGGGCTAACAGGTTCCTACGAGCAGTACTTC. This codes for CASSPGLTGSYEQYF. The full variable domain, in which reference TRBV18 and TRBJ2-7 provide the parts outside the CDR3, is NAGVMQNPRHLVRRRGQEARLRCSPMKGHSHVYWYRQLPEEGLKFMVYLQKENIIDESGMPKERFSAEFPKEGPSILRIQQVVRGDSAAYFCASSPGLTGSYEQYFGPGTRLTVT.